The 6 T cell receptor beta chains below come from one sample, sequenced in a study of cytomegalovirus exposure and HLA in healthy donors. A multiplex PCR was run with 60 Vbeta primers and 13 Jbeta primers. This table comes from immunoSEQ multiplex PCR, and its TCRdb copy is limited to in-frame clones, with some not included. The sample has more than 45,000 clones, 65% to 80% seen once. The material sequenced was PBMCs. The receptors here all came from a man aged 25-40 years in good health and CMV-seronegative.

The rearrangement joins TRBV5-8 to TRBJ2-3; 9 bases align to TRBD1. The CDR3 contains 20 residues. CDR1 and CDR2 from the germline V gene are SGHTS and YDEGEE. V shed 2 bases and J 3 bases; nucleotides not matched to a gene: 19. CDR3 nucleotides: TGTGCCAGCAGCTTCCTGTCTCGGGACAGGGTTTTCCCACAAACAGATACGCAGTATTTT. Residues: CASSFLSRDRVFPQTDTQYF.

V is TRBV4-2 and J is TRBJ2-6, with D possibly being TRBD2 (5 bases). Germline CDR1 is LGHNA and CDR2 is YNFKEQ. This CDR3 has 19 amino acids. The V end lost 0 bases, the J end lost 0 bases, and 15 bases lay between the germline ends. The DNA for the CDR3 is TGTGCCAGCAGCCAAGATTTTAGGCGGGCTAGCTCTGGGGCCAACGTCCTGACTTTC. Translated, it gives CASSQDFRRASSGANVLTF.

A remark on this clone: No conserved phenylalanine or tryptophan ends this CDR3, so it is likely a read error. The genes are TRBV6-1 and TRBJ1-5; 8 nucleotides align to TRBD1. CDR3 length equals 17 residues. Germline V gives CDR1 MNHNS, CDR2 SASEGT. Germline trimming cut 2 bases from V and 0 bases from J; bases unmatched to any gene: 6. DNA for the CDR3: TGTGCCAGCAGTGAAACTCAGGGGGCGCGTAGCAATCAGCCCCAGCATGTT. This gives the protein CASSETQGARSNQPQHV.

The J gene is TRBJ2-4, the V gene TRBV7-9, with 10 bases lining up with TRBD2. The CDR3 length is 17 residues. The trim removed 5 bases at V and 1 base at J, leaving 8 bases unmatched. In germline, CDR1 is SEHNR, CDR2 FQNEAQ (reference sequence). CDR3 nucleotide sequence: TGTGCCAGCAGCGCAGTAGCGGGAGGCCCCGCCAAAAACATTCAGTACTTC. Translation: CASSAVAGGPAKNIQYF.

J is TRBJ2-7 and V is TRBV10-3, with 8 positions matching TRBD1. V lost 3 bases, J lost 5 bases, and 12 bases stayed unmatched. CDR1 is ENHRY, CDR2 SYGVKD, per germline. The CDR3 is 16 residues long. Written as DNA, the CDR3 is TGTGCCATCAGTGATGGGGTCAGGGGGCGCGGCGACGAGCAGTACTTC. Encoded protein: CAISDGVRGRGDEQYF.

The V call is TRBV11-2, the J call TRBJ1-1; D gene uncertain. The CDR3 spans 12 residues. Germline lookup yields CDR1 SGHAT and CDR2 FQNNGV. V lost 1 base, J lost 10 bases, and 10 bases lay in between. The CDR3 reads CASSLGTRVAFF. The CDR3, as DNA: TGTGCCAGCAGCTTAGGGACTCGGGTAGCTTTCTTT.